The 5 T cell receptor beta chains reported below all come from one sample, sequenced in a study of blood T cells in healthy people across ages. It was with a sample-barcoded 5' primer and a J-beta primer mix that a second PCR of about 6 to 12 cycles was run. TCRdb re-analysed the 5' RACE reads in MiXCR, keeping a single row per CDR3 protein. The sample has some 890,000 distinct CDR3 sequences; 25% to 30% are singletons. These data also formed part of another study, on T cells of mothers and their children.

The sequencing input was blood. These receptors were taken from a woman aged 40 to 49 in good health.

Many counts were recorded for this clonotype. A much larger clonotype is one base distant, so this may be a read error. The chain couples TRBV6-6 to TRBJ2-5; 11 bases line up with TRBD2. CDR3 length: 16 residues. CDR1 and CDR2 from the germline V gene are MNHNY and SVGAGI (reference sequence). In nucleotides, the CDR3 is TGTGCCGGCAGTTACGGTTCTAGCGGGGGGCTAGAGACCCAGTACTTC. It yields the protein CAGSYGSSGGLETQYF.

This clonotype was recorded at least ten times. The rearrangement links TRBV28 to TRBJ2-5, with D possibly matching TRBD1 (6 bases). V lost 6 bases, J lost 5 bases, and 22 bases lay in between. There are 16 residues in the CDR3. The V gene's germline CDR1 is MDHEN and CDR2 SYDVKM. CDR3 loop: CASSYPTGRGWETQYF. The DNA of the CDR3 is TGTGCCAGCAGCTACCCGACAGGAAGGGGGTGGGAGACCCAGTACTTC.

This clonotype has only a few counts. The chain carries TRBV20-1 and TRBJ2-1; perhaps D is TRBD1 or TRBD2 (5 bases each). This CDR3 region has 14 residues. The V gene's germline CDR1 is DFQATT and CDR2 SNEGSKA (reference sequence). V lost 2 bases, J lost 5 bases, and 13 bases lay in between. The chain's CDR3 is CSARIWGTNNEQFF. DNA of the CDR3: TGCAGTGCTAGAATATGGGGGACCAACAATGAGCAGTTCTTC.

The chain uses TRBV7-2 and TRBJ1-1, with 8 positions matching TRBD1. The CDR3 is made up of 14 amino acids. J was trimmed by 4 bases and V by 5 bases; bases with no gene match: 6. Germline loops: CDR1 SGHTA, CDR2 FQGNSA. The CDR3 sequence is CASSKGQGFTEAFF. In DNA form, the CDR3 reads TGTGCCAGCAGCAAAGGACAGGGCTTCACTGAAGCTTTCTTT.

This clonotype was observed a single time. This may come from a read error, since a much larger clone is one base off. The chain carries TRBV12-3 or TRBV12-4 and TRBJ1-1; possibly TRBD1 for D (5 bases). There are 13 residues in the CDR3. The CDR3 DNA reads as TGTGCCAGCAGTTTGTGGGGGAACACTGAAACTTTCTTT. This sequence encodes CASSLWGNTETFF.